The clone carrying this TCR beta chain was detected only a few times. Its antigen is not identified. The CDR3 length is 15 residues. CDR1 and CDR2 (germline): MGHRA, YSYEKL. Trimming left V 3 bases short and J 10 bases short, with 19 bases between. This entry belongs to a study of T cell repertoires in cytomegalovirus infection. TCRdb re-analysed the reads in MiXCR, keeping a single row per CDR3 protein. The sample shows about 130,000 distinct CDR3 sequences, around 30% of them seen only once. This receptor was identified in a human donor in good health (CMV status not recorded). Some clones in this sample may be carry-over from other donors' samples. The genes are TRBV4-1 and TRBJ2-1; maybe TRBD1 (6 bases). The input for sequencing was CD8+ T cells from cultured PBMCs, taken from culture after CMV antigen stimulation. CDR3 residues: CASSQTGGSLGEQFF. CDR3 bases: TGCGCCAGCAGCCAGACAGGTGGAAGCCTGGGGGAGCAGTTCTTC.